The 32 T cell receptor beta chains given below trace back to one sample, sequenced in a study of T cells in Graves' hyperthyroidism and ophthalmopathy. Template material for amplifying TCR beta CDR3 regions consisted of RNA transcripts. First-round RT-PCR targeting the TCR CDR3 was performed with the HTBI primer set. TCRdb re-analysed the multiplex PCR reads in MiXCR, keeping a single row per CDR3 protein. The repertoire holds a few hundred thousand distinct CDR3 sequences, with approximately 15% as singletons. Sequencing was carried out using blood. Source of these receptors: a woman aged 18-29 years with Graves' hyperthyroidism.

This clonotype was seen at least ten times. V gene TRBV28 combines with J gene TRBJ2-7; TRBD2 is a possible D gene (5 bases). The CDR3 has 13 amino acids. V was shortened by 3 bases and J by 3 bases, with 9 bases between the two germline ends. Germline V gene sequence: CDR1 MDHEN, CDR2 SYDVKM. CDR3 sequence reads: CASSFGVFYEQYF. Written as DNA, the CDR3 is TGTGCCAGCAGTTTCGGGGTTTTCTACGAGCAGTACTTC. Full variable domain (outside the CDR3, taken from reference TRBV28 and TRBJ2-7): DVKVTQSSRYLVKRTGEKVFLECVQDMDHENMFWYRQDPGLGLRLIYFSYDVKMKEKGDIPEGYSVSREKKERFSLILESASTNQTSMYLCASSFGVFYEQYFGPGTRLTVT.

CDR3 residues: CASSVTTTGDRQYF. The CDR3 DNA follows: TGTGCCAGCAGCGTGACCACAACAGGGGACAGGCAGTATTTT. This chain uses TRBV9 with TRBJ2-3, with 7 bases aligning to TRBD1. The CDR3 consists of 14 residues. V dropped 2 bases and J dropped 11; count of bases not matched to a gene: 11. Germline CDR1 SGDLS, CDR2 YYNGEE.

In regard to this clonotype: Its ends do not fully match the called genes, so a read error is possible. The chain combines TRBV2 with TRBJ2-1; 8 bases are shared with TRBD2. Germline CDR1 SNHLY, CDR2 FYNNEI. The CDR3 runs 13 residues. CDR3: CASSARGAGEQSF. CDR3 coding DNA: TGTGCCAGCAGTGCCAGGGGAGCGGGGGAGCAGTCCTTC.

This clonotype showed up just a few times. The chain uses TRBV13 and TRBJ2-7; 7 bases fit TRBD1. With 2 bases clipped from V and 2 bases from J, the junction kept 3 bases outside the gene matches. The CDR3 extends over 14 amino acids. Germline V gene sequence: CDR1 PRHDT, CDR2 FYEKMQ (reference sequence). CDR3 protein: CASSLRGTAYEQYF. The CDR3 coding sequence is TGTGCCAGCAGCTTAAGGGGGACAGCCTACGAGCAGTACTTC.

This clonotype was observed a handful of times. This chain links TRBV4-2 with TRBJ1-3; TRBD1 matches 7 bases. V shed 3 bases and J 1 base; nucleotides not matched to a gene: 3. The germline V gene encodes CDR1 LGHNA and CDR2 YNFKEQ. The CDR3 consists of 15 residues. The CDR3: CASSQAGGSGNTIYF. The CDR3 nucleotides are TGTGCCAGCAGCCAGGCAGGGGGGTCTGGAAACACCATATATTTT.

This clonotype was counted ten times or more. The rearrangement joins TRBV2 to TRBJ2-7, with 8 bases identical to TRBD1. V trimming: 11 bases; J trimming: 4 bases; junction bases outside the gene matches: 10. CDR1 is SNHLY, CDR2 FYNNEI, per germline. The CDR3 length is 13 residues. This CDR3 is CAGGTGGQYEQYF. CDR3 in DNA: TGTGCCGGCGGGACAGGAGGTCAATACGAGCAGTACTTC. Full variable domain (missing parts from reference TRBV2 and TRBJ2-7): EPEVTQTPSHQVTQMGQEVILRCVPISNHLYFYWYRQILGQKVEFLVSFYNNEISEKSEIFDDQFSVERPDGSNFTLKIRSTKLEDSAMYFCAGGTGGQYEQYFGPGTRLTVT.

This chain joins TRBV29-1 and TRBJ2-5, with 9 positions matching TRBD1. CDR1 and CDR2 (germline): SQVTM, ANQGSEA. V lost 8 bases to trimming and J lost 5 bases; unmatched junction nucleotides: 9. CDR3 length: 13 amino acids. CDR3 protein: CSIRQGGYETQYF. The CDR3 bases are TGCAGCATAAGACAGGGGGGGTATGAGACCCAGTACTTC. Filled out from reference TRBV29-1 and TRBJ2-5, the complete variable domain reads SAVISQKPSRDICQRGTSLTIQCQVDSQVTMMFWYRQQPGQSLTLIATANQGSEATYESGFVIDKFPISRPNLTFSTLTVSNMSPEDSSIYLCSIRQGGYETQYFGPGTRLLVL.

This clonotype was seen more than once but under ten times. The chain links TRBV12-3 or TRBV12-4 to TRBJ1-1, with no clear D. The CDR3 spans 11 residues. The V gene lost 7 bases and the J gene lost 7 bases, with 10 bases spanning the gap. The CDR3 DNA follows: TGTGCCAGCACCGTAAGTTTTGAAGCTTTCTTT. This codes for CASTVSFEAFF.

This clonotype was seen once. The chain uses TRBV5-1 and TRBJ1-2, with 9 bases that match TRBD1. CDR1 is SGHRS and CDR2 is YFSETQ in the germline V gene. This CDR3 region has 15 residues. Trimming took 4 bases from V and 4 from J; bases not matched to a gene: 8. The CDR3 reads CASSQVQGASYGYTF. The CDR3 DNA sequence: TGCGCCAGCAGCCAAGTACAGGGGGCGAGCTATGGCTACACCTTC.

This clonotype appeared many times. The chain links TRBV3-1 to TRBJ2-7; the match to TRBD1 covers 9 bases. V shed 1 base, J shed 4 bases, and the junction held 5 bases outside the gene matches. The germline V gene encodes CDR1 LGHDT and CDR2 YNNKEL (reference sequence). This CDR3 is 15 amino acids long. CDR3 bases: TGTGCCAGCAGCCAAGTAGGGACAGGGCCTTACGAGCAGTACTTC. This sequence encodes CASSQVGTGPYEQYF.

The chain carries TRBV18 and TRBJ2-7; D is ambiguous. The CDR3 consists of 18 residues. Trimming took off 0 bases at V and 7 bases at J, with 25 bases between the two ends. Per germline, CDR1 KGHSH and CDR2 LQKENI. The CDR3 loop is CASSPPKRSDGPTWEQYF. DNA for the CDR3: TGTGCCAGCTCACCACCGAAACGGAGCGACGGCCCGACGTGGGAGCAGTACTTC.

This clonotype was recorded a few times. The chain joins TRBV19 to TRBJ2-5; unclear D gene. V lost 3 bases, J lost 5 bases, and 13 bases lay in between. CDR1 LNHDA and CDR2 SQIVND come from the germline V gene (reference sequence). The CDR3 consists of 14 residues. The CDR3 sequence is CASSIDLGWETQYF. CDR3 coding DNA: TGTGCCAGTAGTATTGACCTGGGGTGGGAGACCCAGTACTTC.

The V and J genes are TRBV7-6 and TRBJ1-3, with a tentative D call TRBD1 (5 bases). With 5 bases removed from V and 0 bases from J, the gap between germline ends came to 11 bases. The CDR3 totals 15 residues. Per germline, CDR1 SGHVS and CDR2 FNYEAQ. Here the CDR3 DNA reads TGTGCCAGCAGCAAAGACAGATTCTCTGGAAACACCATATATTTT. As protein: CASSKDRFSGNTIYF.

Ten or more counts support this clonotype. The chain has TRBV6-2 or TRBV6-3 and TRBJ2-7, with D uncertain. Germline CDR1 and CDR2: MNHEY and SVGEGT. CDR3 length: 16 residues. The V end lost 0 bases, the J end lost 0 bases, and 12 bases lay between the germline ends. CDR3 DNA sequence: TGTGCCAGCAGTTACTCGCGGCTCCCCAGCTCCTACGAGCAGTACTTC. Residues: CASSYSRLPSSYEQYF.

At least ten counts were recorded for this clonotype. The chain is built from TRBV18 and TRBJ2-1; 8 nucleotides match TRBD1. V lost 8 bases and J lost 1; bases outside the gene matches: 7. The germline CDR1 and CDR2 sequences are KGHSH and LQKENI. The CDR3 totals 15 residues. The CDR3 loop reads CASSPTGGSYNEQFF. The CDR3 DNA sequence: TGTGCCAGCAGCCCCACAGGGGGGTCCTACAATGAGCAGTTCTTC. The full variable domain, in which reference TRBV18 and TRBJ2-1 provide the parts outside the CDR3, is NAGVMQNPRHLVRRRGQEARLRCSPMKGHSHVYWYRQLPEEGLKFMVYLQKENIIDESGMPKERFSAEFPKEGPSILRIQQVVRGDSAAYFCASSPTGGSYNEQFFGPGTRLTVL.

The chain joins TRBV6-4 to TRBJ2-2, with TRBD2 matching over 14 bases. Trimming took 6 bases from V and 0 from J; bases not matched to a gene: 3. The germline V gene encodes CDR1 MRHNA and CDR2 SNTAGT. The CDR3 is 17 residues long. This chain's CDR3 is CASRRTSGRTNTGELFF. The CDR3 DNA follows: TGTGCCAGCAGAAGGACTAGCGGGAGGACGAACACCGGGGAGCTGTTTTTT.

The chain uses TRBV29-1 and TRBJ2-3, with D perhaps TRBD2 (6 bases). The CDR3 spans 14 residues. CDR1 is SQVTM and CDR2 is ANQGSEA in the germline V gene. Trimming stripped 4 bases from V and 4 bases from J, with 15 bases between. The CDR3 DNA follows: TGCAGCGTTGGGGTTAGCGGCCGAGCAGATACGCAGTATTTT. Protein product: CSVGVSGRADTQYF.

This clonotype came up many times. J is TRBJ2-7 and V is TRBV12-3 or TRBV12-4, with 13 bases fitting TRBD2. V lost 6 bases, J lost 4 bases, and 18 bases stayed unmatched. This CDR3 has 19 residues. The chain's CDR3 is CASRGAGTSGTHGGYEQYF. The CDR3, as DNA: TGTGCCAGCAGAGGTGCCGGGACTAGCGGGACCCACGGGGGTTACGAGCAGTACTTC.

Many counts were recorded for this clonotype. The J gene is TRBJ2-7, the V gene TRBV20-1; 7 bases agree with TRBD2. Germline CDR1 and CDR2: DFQATT and SNEGSKA (reference sequence). The V gene end was trimmed by 0 bases and the J gene end by 7 bases; junction bases not matched to a gene: 6. The CDR3 runs 13 residues. DNA of the CDR3: TGCAGTGCTAGAGATCCCCTCGGGGGGGAGCAGTACTTC. Its protein product is CSARDPLGGEQYF.

This clonotype was seen ten or more times. V and J are TRBV9 and TRBJ1-1; D uncertain. The CDR3 sequence is 13 residues long. V lost 0 bases and J lost 3, with 6 bases in between. Germline lookup yields CDR1 SGDLS and CDR2 YYNGEE. The CDR3 nucleotides read TGTGCCAGCAGCGTAGAACAGTACACTGAAGCTTTCTTT. Translating gives CASSVEQYTEAFF.

This clonotype came up many times. Germline is not matched at one junction end, which may reflect a read error. V is TRBV5-1 and J is TRBJ2-7; D is tentatively TRBD1 or TRBD2 (5 bases each). The CDR3 contains 13 residues. From germline, CDR1 is SGHRS and CDR2 YFSETQ. The DNA for the CDR3 is TGTGCCAGCAGCTTAGGGACGGACTACGAGCAGTACTTC. This codes for CASSLGTDYEQYF. The full variable domain, completed using reference TRBV5-1 and TRBJ2-7, is KAGVTQTPRYLIKTRGQQVTLSCSPISGHRSVSWYQQTPGQGLQFLFEYFSETQRNKGNFPGRFSGRQFSNSRSEMNVSTLELGDSALYLCASSLGTDYEQYFGPGTRLTVT.

This clonotype has more than one count but fewer than ten. The rearrangement uses TRBV10-3 and TRBJ2-1, with D perhaps TRBD2 (5 bases). The germline V gene has CDR1 ENHRY and CDR2 SYGVKD. This CDR3 has 15 residues. The V end was cut by 0 bases, the J end by 10 bases, with 16 bases between. In DNA, the CDR3 is TGTGCCATCAGTGAGTCTGGCGGGTGGGCTGGGGAGCAGTTCTTC. This codes for CAISESGGWAGEQFF.

The rearrangement joins TRBV27 to TRBJ1-5, with D maybe TRBD1 (6 bases). The CDR3 runs to 15 residues. The V gene's germline CDR1 is MNHEY and CDR2 SMNVEV (reference sequence). V was pared by 4 bases and J by 5 bases, with 15 bases between. The CDR3 loop is CASSWGGGPDQPQHF. CDR3 nucleotides: TGTGCCAGCAGTTGGGGGGGGGGGCCCGATCAGCCCCAGCATTTT.

This clonotype was detected ten times or more. The V call is TRBV12-3 or TRBV12-4, the J call TRBJ2-6; a possible D gene is TRBD2 (6 bases). The CDR3 runs 14 residues. The V end lost 7 bases, the J end lost 4 bases, and 11 bases lay between the germline ends. Here the CDR3 reads CASMTGDGANVLTF. CDR3 coding DNA: TGTGCCAGCATGACGGGAGACGGGGCCAACGTCCTGACTTTC.

This clonotype has ten or more counts. The chain combines TRBV11-2 with TRBJ1-1; D is unresolved. This CDR3 region has 13 residues. Germline CDR1 is SGHAT and CDR2 is FQNNGV. Trimming took 7 bases from V and 5 from J, leaving 14 bases between them. The CDR3 loop is CASNPWGRTEAFF. The DNA of the CDR3 is TGTGCCAGCAACCCGTGGGGTCGGACTGAAGCTTTCTTT.

The chain uses TRBV5-4 and TRBJ1-1; perhaps TRBD1 as D (6 bases). The CDR3 extends over 17 amino acids. CDR1 SGHNT and CDR2 YYREEE come from the germline V gene (reference sequence). V lost 0 bases, J lost 2 bases, and 17 bases lay in between. The CDR3 DNA reads as TGTGCCAGCAGCTTGGAGGAAACCCGCAGGGGTAACACTGAAGCTTTCTTT. Residues: CASSLEETRRGNTEAFF.

This clonotype was counted only a few times. V gene TRBV29-1 combines with J gene TRBJ1-2; D is ambiguous. This CDR3 spans 12 amino acids. V was trimmed by 4 bases and J by 8 bases, leaving 14 bases between them. Germline lookup yields CDR1 SQVTM and CDR2 ANQGSEA. The CDR3 bases are TGCAGCGTTGCTAGCACCCCCGAGGGCTACACCTTC. Amino acid sequence: CSVASTPEGYTF.

The rearrangement uses TRBV27 and TRBJ2-1; unclear D gene. CDR1 and CDR2 from the germline V gene are MNHEY and SMNVEV (reference sequence). CDR3 length: 13 amino acids. Trimming cost V 2 bases and J 5 bases, with 7 bases left between them. The CDR3 loop is CASSLAQHNEQFF. Here the CDR3 DNA reads TGTGCCAGCAGTTTAGCCCAGCACAATGAGCAGTTCTTC.

The CDR3 loop reads CASSLAFGAGGLDTQYF. The CDR3, as DNA: TGTGCCAGCAGCTTGGCCTTTGGAGCGGGAGGGTTGGATACGCAGTATTTT. V gene TRBV5-5 combines with J gene TRBJ2-3; 10 nucleotides agree with TRBD2. Germline values: CDR1 SGHKS, CDR2 YYEKEE (reference sequence). The V segment lost 0 bases and the J segment 6 bases; nucleotides outside the gene matches: 10. This CDR3 has 17 residues.

In this sample, this clonotype turned up a few times. V gene TRBV27 combines with J gene TRBJ1-2; perhaps TRBD1 as D (6 bases). The germline CDR1 and CDR2 sequences are MNHEY and SMNVEV (reference sequence). Trimming pared 3 bases from V and 8 bases from J, leaving 13 bases between. This CDR3 has 13 residues. CDR3 sequence (DNA): TGTGCCAGCAGTTTCCGGGACACCTCAGGCTACACCTTC. This gives the protein CASSFRDTSGYTF.

This clonotype has just a few counts. The rearrangement uses TRBV4-1 and TRBJ2-3; D perhaps matches TRBD2 (6 bases). The CDR3 loop spans 15 amino acids. CDR1 is MGHRA, CDR2 YSYEKL, per germline. The V end was cut by 1 base, the J end by 1 base, with 9 bases between. Here the CDR3 DNA reads TGCGCCAGCAGCCAAGTTTGGGAGGGCACAGATACGCAGTATTTT. It encodes CASSQVWEGTDTQYF.

At least ten counts were recorded for this clonotype. The chain joins TRBV3-1 to TRBJ2-1, with D maybe TRBD1 (6 bases). The ends were cut back, 4 bases at V and 4 bases at J, with 14 bases in the middle. This CDR3 spans 15 amino acids. Germline values: CDR1 LGHDT, CDR2 YNNKEL (reference sequence). CDR3 region: CASSPSDRAYNEQFF. The CDR3 DNA is TGTGCCAGCAGCCCTTCGGACAGAGCGTACAATGAGCAGTTCTTC.